These 16 T cell receptor beta chains were sequenced from one sample in a study of T cells after yellow fever vaccination. TCRdb re-called the 5' RACE reads with MiXCR, one entry per CDR3 protein. The sample comprises around 250,000 distinct CDR3 sequences, less than 9% of which are singletons, and about 0.85% rests with the top ten. The input for sequencing was CD4+ T cells sorted from PBMCs, taken 15 days after the yellow fever booster vaccination. The receptor set was obtained from a man in his thirties or forties who received the YFV17D yellow fever vaccine.

This clonotype was detected many times. V and J are TRBV6-2 or TRBV6-3 and TRBJ2-5; 10 bases are shared with TRBD2. With 2 bases clipped from V and 8 bases from J, the junction kept 5 bases outside the gene matches. From germline, CDR1 is MNHEY and CDR2 SVGEGT. This CDR3 is built from 14 residues. The CDR3 spells CASSYTSGISTQYF. The CDR3 nucleotides are TGTGCCAGCAGTTACACTAGCGGGATTTCTACCCAGTACTTC.

The J gene is TRBJ2-5, the V gene TRBV6-2 or TRBV6-3; TRBD2 might be the D (6 bases). Germline CDR1 reads MNHEY; CDR2 reads SVGEGT. CDR3 length equals 18 residues. V was shortened by 6 bases and J by 2 bases, with 25 bases between the two germline ends. CDR3 residues: CASSRGPGGSGAQETQYF. As DNA, the CDR3 is TGTGCCAGCAGCCGGGGACCGGGCGGTAGCGGCGCACAAGAGACCCAGTACTTC.

The V gene is TRBV10-3, the J gene TRBJ2-3, with no clear D. CDR1 and CDR2 from the germline V gene are ENHRY and SYGVKD. The CDR3 runs to 14 residues. The V end was cut by 2 bases, the J end by 2 bases, with 8 bases between. CDR3 amino acids: CAISELESTDTQYF. The DNA for the CDR3 is TGTGCCATCAGTGAGCTTGAGTCCACAGATACGCAGTATTTT.

The rearrangement joins TRBV2 to TRBJ2-3; D unresolved. CDR1 SNHLY and CDR2 FYNNEI come from the germline V gene. With 7 bases removed from V and 2 bases from J, the gap between germline ends came to 13 bases. The CDR3 has 14 amino acids. The CDR3 DNA sequence: TGTGCCAGCAAGTACGAAGGGAACACAGATACGCAGTATTTT. Residues: CASKYEGNTDTQYF.

This clonotype was counted ten times or more. CDR3 sequence (DNA): TGTGCCAGCACCCTGCTGGGACAGGGGCGCGGGCAGTTCTTC. Its protein product is CASTLLGQGRGQFF. The gene calls are TRBV12-3 or TRBV12-4 and TRBJ2-1; TRBD1 agrees at 10 bases. The CDR3 extends over 14 amino acids. After removal of 7 bases from V and 12 bases from J, the junction contained 12 bases not matched to a gene.

This clonotype was recorded at least ten times. The chain has TRBV9 and TRBJ2-1; TRBD2 agrees at 7 bases. The CDR3 has 15 residues. Germline V gene sequence: CDR1 SGDLS, CDR2 YYNGEE. V dropped 0 bases and J dropped 12; count of bases not matched to a gene: 12. CDR3 nucleotides: TGTGCCAGCAGCGTAGAGGGAGGGACCCCTTCCAGGCAGTTCTTC. It yields the protein CASSVEGGTPSRQFF.

The chain combines TRBV19 with TRBJ1-2, with TRBD1 identical over 7 bases. CDR3 length equals 11 residues. Germline CDR1 and CDR2: LNHDA and SQIVND (reference sequence). Germline trimming cut 11 bases from V and 8 bases from J; bases unmatched to any gene: 8. The CDR3 nucleotides are TGTGCCGTAAGGGGGCTGCGGGGCTACACCTTC. Its protein is CAVRGLRGYTF.

At least ten counts were recorded for this clonotype. The chain uses TRBV11-2 and TRBJ2-2; D ambiguous. CDR3 length: 13 amino acids. From germline, CDR1 is SGHAT and CDR2 FQNNGV. Trimming pared 3 bases from V and 0 bases from J, leaving 2 bases between. Written as DNA, the CDR3 is TGTGCCAGCAGCTTTGCGAACACCGGGGAGCTGTTTTTT. Amino acid sequence: CASSFANTGELFF.

Of note for this clonotype: Mismatch with germline at one junction end may stem from a read error. The chain links TRBV20-1 to TRBJ2-2, with 10 nucleotides matching TRBD2. The CDR3 totals 15 residues. The germline gives CDR1 DFQATT, CDR2 SNEGSKA (reference sequence). CDR3 sequence (DNA): TGCTGTGCTAGGGGGACTAGCGTTAACACCGGGGAGCTGTTTTTT. Translating gives CCARGTSVNTGELFF.

The chain joins TRBV20-1 to TRBJ2-7, with TRBD2 matching 8 bases. The CDR3 extends over 17 amino acids. V gave up 3 bases and J gave up 3 bases; unmatched junction bases: 16. CDR1 is DFQATT and CDR2 is SNEGSKA in the germline V gene (reference sequence). The CDR3 nucleotides read TGCAGTGCTAGCGCTAGCTTCGGAACGGGAGGGAGCTACGAGCAGTACTTC. It translates to CSASASFGTGGSYEQYF.

The chain combines TRBV5-1 with TRBJ2-7; unclear D gene. Germline V CDR1 and CDR2: SGHRS, YFSETQ. Trimming left V 5 bases short and J 6 bases short, with 12 bases between. This CDR3 contains 12 residues. This chain's CDR3 is CASRGDVGEQYF. CDR3 nucleotide sequence: TGCGCCAGCAGAGGCGACGTGGGCGAGCAGTACTTC.

This clonotype has at least ten counts. The chain carries TRBV12-3 or TRBV12-4 and TRBJ2-1, with D unresolved. The V end was cut by 0 bases, the J end by 2 bases, with 8 bases between. This CDR3 spans 15 amino acids. In DNA, the CDR3 is TGTGCCAGCAGTTTAGCGGCTTCAACCTACAATGAGCAGTTCTTC. It translates to CASSLAASTYNEQFF.

This clonotype was seen many times. The chain couples TRBV6-1 to TRBJ2-1; TRBD2 agrees at 7 bases. After removal of 3 bases from V and 6 bases from J, the junction contained 8 bases not matched to a gene. This CDR3 comprises 15 residues. The germline V gene has CDR1 MNHNS and CDR2 SASEGT. CDR3 coding DNA: TGTGCCAGCAGTGACGAGCGGGATCCCCTCAATGAGCAGTTCTTC. It encodes CASSDERDPLNEQFF.

This chain joins TRBV20-1 and TRBJ2-1; possibly TRBD2 for D (6 bases). The CDR3 spans 17 residues. The V gene lost 6 bases and the J gene lost 0 bases, with 21 bases spanning the gap. Per germline, CDR1 DFQATT and CDR2 SNEGSKA (reference sequence). The chain's CDR3 is CSANARGKIDSYNEQFF. In nucleotides, the CDR3 is TGCAGTGCCAACGCCCGGGGGAAAATTGACTCCTACAATGAGCAGTTCTTC.

The rearrangement joins TRBV5-1 to TRBJ2-1; unclear D gene. The CDR3 loop spans 12 amino acids. Per germline, CDR1 SGHRS and CDR2 YFSETQ. Trimming took off 4 bases at V and 9 bases at J, with 11 bases between the two ends. The CDR3 sequence is CASSGLTTEQFF. The CDR3 coding sequence is TGCGCCAGCAGCGGGCTTACGACTGAGCAGTTCTTC.

This rearrangement joins TRBV20-1 to TRBJ2-1; TRBD2 matches 10 bases. This CDR3 spans 14 amino acids. V was pared by 3 bases and J by 6 bases, with 5 bases of the junction left unmatched. Per the germline V gene, CDR1 is DFQATT and CDR2 is SNEGSKA (reference sequence). The DNA of the CDR3 is TGCAGTGCTAGGTACAGGACTAGCGGCAATGAGCAGTTCTTC. This sequence encodes CSARYRTSGNEQFF.